This T cell receptor beta chain appears in the sequencing data of a study of Graves' ophthalmopathy and Graves' hyperthyroidism (dated by TCRdb to between 2017 and 2018). A note on the overall study: Peripheral blood was collected at initial diagnosis, prior to any treatment. The study used signatures of the TCR beta repertoire to tell Graves' ophthalmopathy apart from Graves' hyperthyroidism and to predict which patients would progress to ophthalmopathy. In total, under 150 blood samples were TCR-sequenced: around 42 ophthalmopathy, over 70 hyperthyroidism and some 17 hyperthyroidism-to-ophthalmopathy patients. To explore V-J signatures that distinguish ophthalmopathy from hyperthyroidism, a discovery set of around 100 patients was enrolled, made up of 43 with ophthalmopathy and 55 to 65 with stable hyperthyroidism. The independent validation cohort included 18 hyperthyroidism patients plus 17 patients who later progressed from hyperthyroidism to ophthalmopathy. In over 5 hyperthyroidism patients, the T-cell repertoire of thyroid tissue was compared with the T-cell repertoire of blood. Following sample collection, hyperthyroidism patients were given methimazole at a starting dose of 30 mg daily, and ophthalmopathy patients were given high-dose intravenous methylprednisolone. The 95 to 100 discovery patients were randomly divided into training and test sets at a 7:3 ratio.

Hyperthyroidism was considered stable if no progression to ophthalmopathy occurred within 18 months of follow-up. Hyperthyroidism patients were newly diagnosed, were aged 18 to 65 years, and had a disease duration under 2 months. Anyone with other autoimmune diseases, uncontrolled infections, pregnancy or lactation was excluded from the study. Clinical symptoms, serum thyroxine, TRAb, thyroid ultrasound and orbital computed tomography were used for diagnosis. Ficoll-Paque density gradient centrifugation was used to isolate PBMCs from about 10 ml of fresh peripheral blood. Total RNA was extracted using Trizol reagent, and RNA quality was checked on an Agilent 2100 Bioanalyzer. Per the germline V gene, MGHRA is the CDR1 and YSYEKL is the CDR2. The germline ends are 11 bases apart after V is trimmed by 0 bases and J by 6 bases. From its cysteine to its phenylalanine, the CDR3 spans 14 amino acids. The read is trimmed to its CDR3 DNA, 42 bases read in frame from base 1.

In its sample, this clonotype was seen a few times. The antigen this receptor binds is unknown. Base qualities are not provided; no much larger clone lies one nucleotide away. TCR beta CDR3 regions were amplified from RNA transcripts for repertoire sequencing. The first round was an RT-PCR using HTBI primers with the Qiagen OneStep RT-PCR kit, and this first round was followed by a second-round multiplex PCR, then size selection and purification. The libraries underwent paired-end sequencing with 100 bp reads on an Illumina HiSeq2000. Regarding the original processing steps: SOAPnuke was used to process the reads, throwing out any read that had adapters, had uncalled bases, had a mean Phred below 15, or lacked an exact constant-primer or identifier match. High-quality paired reads were merged with COPE v1.2.5. Each unique nucleotide sequence was defined as a clonotype, and clonotypes were aligned to IMGT TRB V, D and J references with MiTCR v1.1. The analysis was limited to V-J combinations with a frequency above 0.0001, which together covered about 99% of repertoires. For each V-J combination, a TCR clonal expansion and chaos score was defined as the ratio of F50 clonal expansion to chaos observed in the TCRdist matrix. Welch's t-statistics and random forest were used to reduce features to about a dozen V-J combinations, which were fed into a naive Bayes classifier. The similarity between thyroid and blood repertoires was quantified using the Morisita-Horn index. The public reads were run again by TCRdb, first through fastp at Q25 and then through MiXCR, and only productive beta chains were kept. Each record represents a unique CDR3 protein, reported with the most common genes and DNA among its rows. The V and J calls here are based on TCRdb, not the publication. Present in this sample are about 620,000 distinct CDR3 sequences, 20% to 25% of which were seen just once. The ten biggest clones cover roughly 6.9% of the sample.

The paper's findings and limits, for the study overall: Most expanded thyroid clonotypes with frequency above 0.001 were also detected in blood, suggesting blood repertoires may reflect the thyroid immune response. In validation, the model predicted ophthalmopathy progression with about 70% sensitivity and about 73% specificity; some twelve predicted patients were CT-confirmed with GO in a median of about 6.2 months. Ophthalmopathy was separated from stable hyperthyroidism by the 13-signature model with roughly 87% sensitivity and about 83% specificity in cross-validation and with 80%/75% in the test set. Sample size was not statistically predetermined, and group allocation was not concealed from the investigators.

The sequence derives from a woman between 18 and 30 years old with stable Graves' hyperthyroidism. Some clones in this sample may be carry-over from other donors' samples. Donor details come from another sample of the same person, matched by shared clones. The sequenced sample consisted of peripheral blood. In this chain, TRBV4-1 is recombined with TRBJ2-5; no D segment can be confidently identified. The CDR3 is CASSQESPPKTQYF. The base sequence is TGCGCCAGCAGCCAAGAAAGTCCCCCGAAGACCCAGTACTTC.